These 11 T cell receptor beta chains share one sample of origin, sequenced in a study of vaccination and CD4 T cells after COVID-19. Sequenced with the Oncomine TCR Beta short-read assay was DNA taken from cultured CD4+ T cells. TCRdb itself ran the PCR reads through MiXCR, one entry per CDR3 protein. The sample gives about 8,200 distinct CDR3 sequences, approximately 51% of which show up once; roughly 17% is in the top ten. Treatment here: approximately 10-day PBMC culture with coronavirus spike peptide pools or control peptides (ViraFEST assay). Gathered ahead of the COVID-19 pandemic (2011-2018) were the CD4+ T cells of the unexposed donor. These receptors have no known antigen. The sample was CD4+ T cells from blood, cultured in vitro. These receptors came from a human donor in good health.

V gene TRBV27 combines with J gene TRBJ2-1; 10 positions match TRBD2. The V gene end was trimmed by 3 bases and the J gene end by 9 bases; junction bases not matched to a gene: 8. Germline lookup yields CDR1 MNHEY and CDR2 SMNVEV (reference sequence). This CDR3 contains 15 residues. The CDR3 loop reads CASSLGLAGVLEQFF. As DNA, the CDR3 is TGTGCCAGCAGTTTGGGGCTAGCGGGAGTCCTTGAGCAGTTCTTC.

This clonotype was counted between two and nine times. V is TRBV20-1 and J is TRBJ2-5; 11 bases agree with TRBD2. V dropped 4 bases and J dropped 1; count of bases not matched to a gene: 5. This CDR3 spans 15 amino acids. Germline CDR1 is DFQATT and CDR2 is SNEGSKA (reference sequence). The CDR3 region has the DNA TGCAGTGCTAAGATAGCGGGAGGGTTCCAAGAGACCCAGTACTTC. Protein: CSAKIAGGFQETQYF.

This chain connects TRBV7-2 to TRBJ2-2, with D uncertain. Looked up from germline, CDR1 is SGHTA and CDR2 is FQGNSA. Trimming took off 4 bases at V and 7 bases at J, with 7 bases between the two ends. This CDR3 contains 12 residues. CDR3 in amino acids: CASSSSSGELFF. As DNA, the CDR3 is TGTGCCAGCAGCTCTTCCAGCGGGGAGCTGTTTTTT.

This sequence joins TRBV2 and TRBJ2-7, with no clear D. This CDR3 is built from 14 residues. V lost 8 bases and J lost 0, with 14 bases in between. Looked up from germline, CDR1 is SNHLY and CDR2 is FYNNEI. In DNA, the CDR3 is TGTGCCAGCGCTAGGGATCCCTACTCCTACGAGCAGTACTTC. Translated: CASARDPYSYEQYF.

The chain has TRBV5-1 and TRBJ2-2, with a weak D call TRBD2 (6 bases). Germline-derived CDR1 and CDR2 are SGHRS and YFSETQ. This CDR3 spans 14 amino acids. Trimming shortened V by 4 bases and J by 7 bases, and 14 bases separated the two germline ends. The CDR3 DNA follows: TGCGCCAGCAGCCGGTCGGAGGGAGACGGGGAGCTGTTTTTT. As protein: CASSRSEGDGELFF.

The sample holds a few counts of this clonotype. This chain links TRBV7-8 with TRBJ2-5; tentative D call: TRBD1 (5 bases). This CDR3 region has 13 residues. Trimming pared 5 bases from V and 2 bases from J, leaving 9 bases between. Germline assignment: CDR1 SGHVS and CDR2 FQNEAQ. CDR3 bases: TGTGCCAGCAGCCGGACACAACAAGAGACCCAGTACTTC. Protein product: CASSRTQQETQYF.

This clonotype was found a few times. The gene calls are TRBV10-3 and TRBJ1-1, with TRBD1 as a possible D gene (5 bases). The CDR3 is 15 amino acids. V shed 3 bases and J shed 5 bases, with 16 bases lying between them. Germline CDR1 and CDR2: ENHRY and SYGVKD. The CDR3 DNA sequence: TGTGCCATCAGTGAAGGCCAGGGTCTAGGAACTGAAGCTTTCTTT. Amino acid sequence: CAISEGQGLGTEAFF.

The chain couples TRBV20-1 to TRBJ1-1; D unclear. The CDR3 is made up of 11 amino acids. In germline, CDR1 is DFQATT, CDR2 SNEGSKA (reference sequence). Trimming pared 2 bases from V and 7 bases from J, leaving 8 bases between. This chain's CDR3 is CSARLRVEAFF. CDR3 DNA sequence: TGCAGTGCTAGATTGAGGGTTGAAGCTTTCTTT.

This clonotype was observed a handful of times. The rearrangement uses TRBV14 and TRBJ1-2; D ambiguous. The CDR3 loop spans 12 amino acids. V lost 10 bases and J lost 6, with 15 bases in between. CDR1 SGHDN and CDR2 FVKESK come from the germline V gene. CDR3 amino acids: CAIGRRRDGYTF. The CDR3 coding sequence is TGTGCCATCGGTCGCAGGAGGGATGGCTACACCTTC.

The CDR3 spells CAISEGGTKNIQYF. In DNA, the CDR3 is TGTGCCATCAGTGAGGGGGGGACCAAAAACATTCAGTACTTC. The chain uses TRBV10-3 and TRBJ2-4; weak D call: TRBD2 (6 bases). The germline CDR1 and CDR2 sequences are ENHRY and SYGVKD. This CDR3 region has 14 residues. Trimming took off 2 bases at V and 2 bases at J, with 7 bases between the two ends.

This clonotype was counted between two and nine times. The chain carries TRBV6-1 and TRBJ1-5; 9 nucleotides line up with TRBD1. The CDR3 covers 14 residues. CDR1 and CDR2 from the germline V gene are MNHNS and SASEGT. V shed 6 bases, J shed 6 bases, and the junction held 6 bases outside the gene matches. The CDR3 DNA reads as TGTGCCAGCAGCCGGACAGGGGAGTTTCAGCCCCAGCATTTT. Translated, it gives CASSRTGEFQPQHF.